These 9 T cell receptor beta chains were all obtained from the same sample, sequenced in a study of T cell responses to AZD1222 COVID-19 vaccine. The repertoire was sequenced with immunoSEQ multiplex PCR; TCRdb's copy has only in-frame clones and lacks some. The data contain fewer than 200,000 clones, around 94% of them singletons. The sequencing here drew on peripheral blood, taken 28 days after the second dose of the MenACWY control vaccine. The receptor source for this set is an adult who received the MenACWY meningococcal vaccine as a control.

The chain couples TRBV14 to TRBJ1-3; D remains ambiguous. The CDR3 totals 14 residues. Trimming removed 7 bases at V and 4 bases at J, with 14 bases between. Germline V gene sequence: CDR1 SGHDN, CDR2 FVKESK. This chain's CDR3 is CASTPPGFGNTIYF. CDR3 nucleotide sequence: TGTGCCAGCACCCCACCGGGATTCGGAAACACCATATATTTT.

The rearrangement uses TRBV27 and TRBJ1-6; TRBD1 matches 8 bases. This CDR3 contains 16 residues. Germline V gene data show CDR1 as MNHEY and CDR2 as SMNVEV (reference sequence). Unmatched junction bases numbered 8, after V lost 4 bases and J lost 6 bases. CDR3 DNA: TGTGCCAGCAGTTCCCCGGGACAGGATCGTAATTCACCCCTCCACTTT. Its protein product is CASSSPGQDRNSPLHF.

V is TRBV2 and J is TRBJ1-2; D may be TRBD1 (5 bases). Between the trimmed V and J ends, which lost 2 bases and 0 bases, there was a span of 19 bases. CDR3 size: 18 residues. In germline, CDR1 is SNHLY, CDR2 FYNNEI. The CDR3 DNA reads TGTGCCAGCAGTGAAATTCGGGGGGTGGCAGCGTCTAACTATGGCTACACCTTC. Translation: CASSEIRGVAASNYGYTF.

This clone is a singleton in its sample. This chain uses TRBV11-3 with TRBJ1-1; D is uncertain. The length of the CDR3 is 15 residues. The germline V gene encodes CDR1 SGHNT and CDR2 YENEEA. V lost 6 bases to trimming and J lost 1 base, with 15 bases between them. The CDR3 loop reads CASSQDRAPNTEAFF. The CDR3 DNA is TGTGCCAGCAGTCAAGACCGGGCACCGAACACTGAAGCTTTCTTT. The full variable domain, its missing parts supplied by reference TRBV11-3 and TRBJ1-1, is EAGVVQSPRYKIIEKKQPVAFWCNPISGHNTLYWYLQNLGQGPELLIRYENEEAVDDSQLPKDRFSAERLKGVDSTLKIQPAELGDSAVYLCASSQDRAPNTEAFFGQGTRLTVV.

The gene calls are TRBV7-2 and TRBJ2-7; D is unresolved. Germline V gives CDR1 SGHTA, CDR2 FQGNSA. Trimming left V 5 bases short and J 6 bases short, with 14 bases between. CDR3 length: 13 residues. As DNA, the CDR3 is TGTGCCAGCAGCCCACGGAAGGGTACCGAGCAGTACTTC. Protein: CASSPRKGTEQYF.

The chain joins TRBV10-1 to TRBJ1-1; maybe TRBD1 (6 bases). The CDR3 contains 16 residues. Germline lookup yields CDR1 WNHNN and CDR2 SYGVQD (reference sequence). V was shortened by 4 bases and J by 3 bases, with 18 bases between the two germline ends. The DNA of the CDR3 is TGCGCCAGCAGTGGGGCGAGGGGGACAACGGACACTGAAGCTTTCTTT. Its translation is CASSGARGTTDTEAFF.

This clone showed up just a few times. This chain connects TRBV6-6 to TRBJ1-4; maybe TRBD1 (5 bases). Per germline, CDR1 MNHNY and CDR2 SVGAGI (reference sequence). The CDR3 runs to 13 residues. V was shortened by 6 bases and J by 5 bases, with 10 bases between the two germline ends. The CDR3 nucleotides read TGTGCCAGCAGGGGGACGGGGAATGAAAAACTGTTTTTT. Amino acid sequence: CASRGTGNEKLFF.

This clone showed up just once. The chain recombines TRBV15 with TRBJ1-2; 8 positions agree with TRBD1. V gave up 0 bases and J gave up 7 bases; unmatched junction bases: 4. Germline lookup yields CDR1 LNHNV and CDR2 YYDKDF (reference sequence). CDR3 length equals 14 residues. The DNA of the CDR3 is TGTGCCACCAGCAGAGACAGGGGGCGCGGTGGCTACACCTTC. This gives the protein CATSRDRGRGGYTF.

This rearrangement joins TRBV7-6 to TRBJ1-6; D gene unclear. The CDR3 spans 16 residues. V was pared by 3 bases and J by 0 bases, with 9 bases between. CDR1 SGHVS and CDR2 FNYEAQ come from the germline V gene. DNA of the CDR3: TGTGCCAGCAGCTTTGGCCAGGCCTCCTATAATTCACCCCTCCACTTT. It translates to CASSFGQASYNSPLHF.